These 30 T cell receptor beta chains came from one sample sequenced in a study of metastatic and nonmetastatic thyroid tumors. TCRdb reprocessed the PCR reads using MiXCR. In the table there are about 92,000 clones, more than 12% of which are singletons. Thyroid surgery was performed in patients who had received no treatment beforehand. Sample: blood. Source of these receptors: a female donor with papillary thyroid cancer or a benign thyroid nodule (not recorded which). Some clones in this sample may be carry-over from other donors' samples.

This clone was counted only a few times. A junction end diverges from the germline sequence, so it may reflect a read error. This sequence joins TRBV29-1 and TRBJ2-1; D unresolved. This CDR3 comprises 16 residues. Per germline, CDR1 SQVTM and CDR2 ANQGSEA. CDR3 bases: TGCAGCGTTGAAACGTTCGGCAGGAGCTCCTACAATGATCAGTTCTTC. Amino acids: CSVETFGRSSYNDQFF.

The sample holds many counts of this clone. The CDR3 here is CASSWGGERNGYTF. Written as DNA, the CDR3 is TGTGCCAGCAGTTGGGGAGGGGAAAGGAATGGCTACACCTTC. The chain couples TRBV28 to TRBJ1-2; the D gene is possibly TRBD1 (5 bases). V lost 4 bases and J lost 6, with 15 bases in between. Germline CDR1 reads MDHEN; CDR2 reads SYDVKM. This CDR3 is 14 amino acids long.

Points on this clone: A read error may explain this, as a much larger clone is one base away. Distinct nucleotide sequences in the sample also encode this CDR3. The chain links TRBV6-1 to TRBJ2-3, with D perhaps TRBD1 (6 bases). The CDR3 sequence is 14 residues long. Trimming removed 6 bases at V and 2 bases at J, with 12 bases between. CDR1 MNHNS and CDR2 SASEGT come from the germline V gene. The CDR3 DNA reads TGTGCCAGCAGAGTGGGGGCATTCACAGATACGCAGTATTTT. Translating gives CASRVGAFTDTQYF.

With respect to this clone: Possible read error: a much larger clone is one base away. This sample also contains other DNA sequences that code for the same CDR3. The V and J genes are TRBV30 and TRBJ1-3; D unresolved. This CDR3 spans 11 amino acids. CDR1 GTSNPN and CDR2 SVGIG come from the germline V gene (reference sequence). The CDR3 spells CASSVGNTIYF. DNA of the CDR3: TGTGCCTCAAGCGTAGGTAACACCATATACTTT.

This clone has a count of ten or more. This chain links TRBV7-2 with TRBJ2-7; 12 bases are a match to TRBD2. CDR3 size: 14 residues. Germline CDR1 is SGHTA and CDR2 is FQGNSA. J was trimmed by 4 bases and V by 4 bases; bases with no gene match: 2. The CDR3 DNA sequence: TGTGCCAGCAGCTCGACTAGCGGGGGATACGAGCAGTACTTC. It yields the protein CASSSTSGGYEQYF.

This clone was detected a few times. The genes are TRBV6-1 and TRBJ2-5, with TRBD2 matching 8 bases. Per germline, CDR1 MNHNS and CDR2 SASEGT. V dropped 10 bases and J dropped 4; count of bases not matched to a gene: 17. CDR3 size: 16 residues. DNA for the CDR3: TGTGCCATCGCAGGGAGAGTAGCGGGGTACCGAGAGACCCAGTACTTC. Translation: CAIAGRVAGYRETQYF.

This clone was counted many times. The J gene is TRBJ2-1, the V gene TRBV9; 8 nucleotides match TRBD2. V gave up 4 bases and J gave up 8 bases; unmatched junction bases: 14. The germline V gene has CDR1 SGDLS and CDR2 YYNGEE. The CDR3 is made up of 16 amino acids. CDR3 in amino acids: CASSPIGGGALHEQFF. The CDR3 DNA reads TGTGCCAGCAGCCCGATCGGGGGGGGGGCTTTGCATGAGCAGTTCTTC.

This clone showed up many times. The rearrangement uses TRBV19 and TRBJ2-4; TRBD2 might be the D (5 bases). V was shortened by 2 bases and J by 0 bases, with 20 bases between the two germline ends. The CDR3 sequence is 19 residues long. Per germline, CDR1 LNHDA and CDR2 SQIVND (reference sequence). The CDR3 region has the DNA TGTGCCAGTAGTATACTTTTGTTTGAGCGGCCGATAGCCAAAAACATTCAGTACTTC. The encoded protein is CASSILLFERPIAKNIQYF. The whole variable domain, remainder taken from reference TRBV19 and TRBJ2-4, is DGGITQSPKYLFRKEGQNVTLSCEQNLNHDAMYWYRQDPGQGLRLIYYSQIVNDFQKGDIAEGYSVSREKKESFPLTVTSAQKNPTAFYLCASSILLFERPIAKNIQYFGAGTRLSVL.

There are many counts of this clone. The chain employs TRBV6-1 and TRBJ2-2, with 7 bases identical to TRBD1. V gave up 3 bases and J gave up 5 bases; unmatched junction bases: 6. CDR1 is MNHNS and CDR2 is SASEGT in the germline V gene. CDR3 length equals 15 residues. CDR3 nucleotide sequence: TGTGCCAGCAGTGACGACAGGGTAAAAACCGGGGAGCTGTTTTTT. Its protein product is CASSDDRVKTGELFF.

Details on this clone: The junction does not match germline at one end; this may be a read error. V usage is TRBV2 and J usage is TRBJ2-2, with 13 bases identical to TRBD2. Germline V CDR1 and CDR2: SNHLY, FYNNEI. The CDR3 is 16 amino acids. CDR3 coding DNA: TGTGCCAGCAGGAACACTAGCGGGGGGGGCACCGGGCAGCTGTTTTTT. Its protein product is CASRNTSGGGTGQLFF.

To note about this clone: A much larger clone lies a single base off, so this may be a read error. The J gene is TRBJ2-2, the V gene TRBV10-2; D call uncertain. Germline CDR1 WSHSY, CDR2 SAAADI. V was shortened by 8 bases and J by 10 bases, with 8 bases between the two germline ends. The CDR3 runs to 10 residues. CDR3 protein: CASVSVELFF. The CDR3 nucleotides are TGCGCCAGCGTGTCGGTGGAGCTGTTTTTT.

This clone was recorded at least ten times. This CDR3 reads CASSPSGTNTEAFF. CDR3 coding DNA: TGTGCCAGCAGTCCCTCCGGGACAAACACTGAAGCTTTCTTT. The V gene is TRBV27, the J gene TRBJ1-1, with a possible D match to TRBD1 (6 bases). Germline V CDR1 and CDR2: MNHEY, SMNVEV (reference sequence). The V gene lost 5 bases and the J gene lost 2 bases, with 12 bases spanning the gap. The CDR3 sequence is 14 residues long.

Worth noting for this clone: One end of the junction varies from germline; a read error may be responsible. The chain uses TRBV5-8 and TRBJ1-5; the D gene is possibly TRBD1 (5 bases). Germline V gene data show CDR1 as SGHTS and CDR2 as YDEGEE. This CDR3 is built from 15 residues. The CDR3 protein is CASSWGGESNQPQHF. The CDR3, as DNA: TGTGCCAGTAGCTGGGGAGGGGAGAGCAATCAGCCCCAGCATTTT. The entire variable domain, with the rest obtained from reference TRBV5-8 and TRBJ1-5, is as follows: EAGVTQSPTHLIKTRGQQATLRCSPISGHTSVYWYQQALGLGLQFLLWYDEGEERNRGNFPPRFSGRQFPNYSSELNVNALELEDSALYLCASSWGGESNQPQHFGDGTRLSIL.

This clone was picked up one time. This chain connects TRBV6-1 to TRBJ2-5, with 8 positions matching TRBD1. The DNA end is more similar to TRBJ2-1, so the J call may be wrong. Per germline, CDR1 MNHNS and CDR2 SASEGT. The CDR3 is 16 amino acids. CDR3: CASSERLDRVLNEQFF. As DNA, the CDR3 is TGTGCCAGCAGTGAACGGTTGGACAGGGTATTGAATGAGCAGTTCTTC.

J is TRBJ2-3 and V is TRBV2; D uncertain. Between the trimmed V and J ends, which lost 4 bases and 1 base, there was a span of 21 bases. CDR1 is SNHLY and CDR2 is FYNNEI in the germline V gene. This CDR3 contains 18 residues. As DNA, the CDR3 is TGTGCCAGCAGTGGTCGGTACTGGATGCCCGGTGGCACAGATACGCAGTATTTT. Residues: CASSGRYWMPGGTDTQYF.

This clone was found many times. The rearrangement joins TRBV11-1 to TRBJ1-1, with TRBD1 as a possible D gene (6 bases). Trimming removed 1 base at V and 6 bases at J, with 18 bases between. This CDR3 has 16 residues. CDR1 and CDR2 (germline): SGHAT, FQDESV (reference sequence). In DNA, the CDR3 is TGTGCCAGCAGCTTAGTAAGTGGCAGGGGTGGAGCTGAAGCTTTCTTT. The encoded protein is CASSLVSGRGGAEAFF. Supplemented by reference TRBV11-1 and TRBJ1-1, the full variable domain reads EAEVAQSPRYKITEKSQAVAFWCDPISGHATLYWYRQILGQGPELLVQFQDESVVDDSQLPKDRFSAERLKGVDSTLKIQPAELGDSAMYLCASSLVSGRGGAEAFFGQGTRLTVV.

This chain links TRBV6-1 with TRBJ2-6; D may match TRBD1 or TRBD2 (5 bases each). CDR3 length equals 18 residues. V was clipped by 0 bases and J by 5 bases, with 17 bases between them. The germline V gene has CDR1 MNHNS and CDR2 SASEGT. DNA of the CDR3: TGTGCCAGCAGTGAAGCCACGGGGCGGACCTCATGGGCCAACGTCCTGACTTTC. It yields the protein CASSEATGRTSWANVLTF.

This clone was seen many times. The chain joins TRBV7-8 to TRBJ2-3; TRBD2 might be the D (5 bases). Germline V CDR1 and CDR2: SGHVS, FQNEAQ. The CDR3 spans 15 residues. Deletions cut 2 bases from V and 2 bases from J, with 11 bases between. This chain's CDR3 is CASSLRRTHTDTQYF. CDR3 nucleotide sequence: TGTGCCAGCAGCTTAAGGCGGACTCACACAGATACGCAGTATTTT.

This clone has just a few counts. The V and J genes are TRBV5-5 and TRBJ2-7; 7 bases agree with TRBD1. Germline V gene sequence: CDR1 SGHKS, CDR2 YYEKEE (reference sequence). Trimming cost V 0 bases and J 6 bases; bases outside gene matches: 6. The length of the CDR3 is 14 residues. The CDR3 DNA reads TGTGCCAGCAGCTTGGATACAGGGGCCCTCGAGCAGTACTTC. It specifies CASSLDTGALEQYF.

This clone was recorded many times. The chain couples TRBV27 to TRBJ2-7; the D gene is possibly TRBD1 (5 bases). The V gene's germline CDR1 is MNHEY and CDR2 SMNVEV (reference sequence). This CDR3 is built from 14 residues. V shed 2 bases and J shed 1 base, with 9 bases lying between them. This CDR3 is CASSLKGKSYEQYF. In DNA form, the CDR3 reads TGTGCCAGCAGTTTAAAGGGGAAATCCTACGAGCAGTACTTC.

The chain links TRBV11-2 to TRBJ2-1; 7 bases match TRBD1. The CDR3 totals 15 residues. CDR1 is SGHAT, CDR2 FQNNGV, per germline. J lost 4 bases, V lost 0 bases, and 3 bases had no gene match. The CDR3 coding sequence is TGTGCCAGCAGCTTAGAGACAGGGAATTACAATGAGCAGTTCTTC. Translation: CASSLETGNYNEQFF.

The CDR3 bases are TGTGCCAGCAGAAATCCGGGACAGGGGTTTCCCCAGCATTTT. Amino acids: CASRNPGQGFPQHF. V is TRBV6-2 or TRBV6-3 and J is TRBJ1-5; 10 nucleotides align to TRBD1. The length of the CDR3 is 14 residues. Per the germline V gene, CDR1 is MNHEY and CDR2 is SVGEGT. V was clipped by 6 bases and J by 10 bases; unmatched bases: 9.

This clone has just a few counts. This sequence joins TRBV29-1 and TRBJ1-2; a weak D match, TRBD1 (5 bases). Trimming cost V 6 bases and J 1 base, with 12 bases left between them. Germline V gene data show CDR1 as SQVTM and CDR2 as ANQGSEA. The CDR3 covers 13 residues. CDR3 in DNA: TGCAGCGTATGGCAGGGTGATAACTATGGCTACACCTTC. Translation: CSVWQGDNYGYTF.

This clone was counted many times. An end of the junction differs from the germline gene, which may be a read error. The chain couples TRBV6-1 to TRBJ1-3; D gene ambiguous. The length of the CDR3 is 9 residues. Germline V gives CDR1 MNHNS, CDR2 SASEGT. The DNA for the CDR3 is TGTGCCAGCAGTGAAGCGATGGAGTTT. It encodes CASSEAMEF.

This clone was seen ten or more times. The gene calls are TRBV12-3 or TRBV12-4 and TRBJ2-3; D might be TRBD1 (5 bases). The CDR3 extends over 12 amino acids. Trimming stripped 8 bases from V and 3 bases from J, with 9 bases between. The CDR3 DNA reads TGTGCCAGCTTAGGGGATACAGATACGCAGTATTTT. Its translation is CASLGDTDTQYF.

In regard to this clone: A read error may be the cause here, since a much bigger clone is one base away. The rearrangement links TRBV21-1 to TRBJ2-3; TRBD2, as called in the table, went unchecked against the DNA. TRBV21-1 is annotated as a pseudogene. CDR3 length: 19 amino acids. The CDR3 reads CASTTDSGTSWGRTDTQYF. As DNA, the CDR3 is TGTGCCAGCACGACGGACAGTGGGACTAGCTGGGGGAGGACAGATACGCAGTATTTT.

This clone was detected ten times or more. This chain links TRBV7-2 with TRBJ2-7; 11 positions agree with TRBD2. The CDR3 contains 15 residues. V lost 5 bases and J lost 3; bases outside the gene matches: 6. Germline V gene sequence: CDR1 SGHTA, CDR2 FQGNSA. The CDR3 sequence: CASSQGLAEYYEQYF. Written as DNA, the CDR3 is TGTGCCAGCAGCCAGGGACTAGCGGAATACTACGAGCAGTACTTC.

V is TRBV30 and J is TRBJ1-3; D unclear. V was clipped by 5 bases and J by 4 bases, with 9 bases between them. The CDR3 consists of 12 residues. Germline loops: CDR1 GTSNPN, CDR2 SVGIG (reference sequence). The CDR3 region has the DNA TGTGCCTGGGGGCGTGCAGGAAACACCATATATTTT. Translating it yields CAWGRAGNTIYF.

This clone was seen many times. The chain couples TRBV25-1 to TRBJ1-5; D remains unclear. Looked up from germline, CDR1 is MGHDK and CDR2 is SYGVNS. With 1 base removed from V and 9 bases from J, the gap between germline ends came to 13 bases. The CDR3 totals 14 residues. This chain's CDR3 is CASSELAVQWPQHF. The CDR3 nucleotides read TGTGCCAGCAGTGAATTGGCCGTCCAGTGGCCCCAGCATTTT.

This clone was recorded many times. The chain recombines TRBV7-3 with TRBJ1-6, with 9 bases aligning to TRBD1. The CDR3 consists of 14 residues. Germline V CDR1 and CDR2: SGHTA, FQGTGA. Trimming took 3 bases from V and 7 from J; bases not matched to a gene: 1. The CDR3 nucleotides are TGTGCCAGCAGCTTTACAGGGGGCAATTCACCCCTCCACTTT. It specifies CASSFTGGNSPLHF.